These T cell receptor beta chains were read from a single sample in a study. From the 5' RACE reads, TCRdb called clonotypes with MiXCR, one entry per CDR3 protein. The sample records roughly 50,000 distinct CDR3 sequences, almost 25% being singletons. Sequences were obtained from tumor-infiltrating naive CD4+ T cells sorted from the breast tumor. The origin of the receptors is a female donor with breast cancer. Each CDR3 is given with its conserved first and last residue. D genes are given only for firm matches. The size field is filled for only some rows; it gives once, few, many or a size class.

cdr3_length j_call clone_size d_call v_call cdr3_aa cdr3_nt
15 TRBJ2-5 few NA TRBV5-1 CASSPKTGNQETQYF TGCGCCAGCAGCCCTAAAACAGGGAACCAAGAGACCCAGTACTTC
15 TRBJ2-6 NA NA TRBV5-1 CASSLPNSGANVLTF TGCGCCAGCAGCTTGCCGAATTCTGGGGCCAACGTCCTGACTTTC
14 TRBJ2-7 NA NA TRBV9 CASSPRSDVYEQYF TGTGCCAGCAGCCCCAGGTCTGACGTCTACGAGCAGTACTTC
16 TRBJ2-5 NA TRBD2 TRBV2 CASSGTSGGALETQYF TGTGCCAGCTCCGGGACTAGCGGGGGGGCCTTAGAGACCCAGTACTTC
15 TRBJ2-1 NA TRBD2 TRBV5-1 CASRVRGSGYNEQSF TGCGCCAGCAGAGTAAGAGGTAGCGGGTACAATGAGCAGTCCTTC
13 TRBJ2-5 NA NA TRBV20-1 CSAYRNREKTQYF TGCAGTGCTTACCGGAACAGGGAAAAGACCCAGTACTTC
13 TRBJ2-5 NA TRBD1 TRBV5-1 CASSARQGETQYF TGCGCCAGCAGCGCTCGACAGGGGGAGACCCAGTACTTC
16 TRBJ2-3 NA NA TRBV7-2 CASSIAVGRSTDTQYF TGTGCCAGCAGCATAGCCGTTGGCAGGAGCACAGATACGCAGTATTTT
16 TRBJ2-3 NA TRBD1 TRBV27 CASRLGDRGVTDTQYF TGTGCCAGCCGCCTAGGGGACAGGGGCGTCACAGATACGCAGTATTTT
14 TRBJ1-6 NA TRBD1 TRBV5-1 CASSDRTGSSPLHF TGCGCCAGCAGCGATAGGACAGGAAGTTCACCCCTCCACTTT
15 TRBJ2-3 NA TRBD2 TRBV5-1 CASSETSGSTDTQYF TGCGCCAGCAGCGAGACTAGCGGTAGCACAGATACGCAGTATTTT
12 TRBJ2-3 many NA TRBV6-5 CASSPRRDTQYF TGTGCCAGCAGCCCTAGGAGAGATACGCAGTATTTT
13 TRBJ2-7 few TRBD2 TRBV20-1 CSAGGRAKYEQYF TGCAGTGCCGGCGGGAGAGCCAAGTACGAGCAGTACTTC
15 TRBJ2-3 many TRBD2 TRBV20-1 CSATSLAGVSDTQYF TGCAGTGCTACCTCTTTAGCGGGAGTTTCCGATACGCAGTATTTT
16 TRBJ2-1 NA NA TRBV6-1 CASSDFSAGSYNEQFF TGTGCCAGCAGTGATTTTAGCGCAGGATCCTACAATGAGCAGTTCTTC
15 TRBJ2-1 few TRBD1 TRBV7-8 CASSQRQGSYNEQFF TGTGCCAGCAGCCAACGACAGGGTAGCTACAATGAGCAGTTCTTC
15 TRBJ2-2 few NA TRBV9 CASSVGRDVNGELFF TGTGCCAGCAGCGTAGGGCGGGATGTGAACGGGGAGCTGTTTTTT
16 TRBJ1-6 NA TRBD1 TRBV5-5 CASSSTGGRQDSPLHF TGTGCCAGCAGCTCCACAGGGGGCCGGCAGGATTCACCCCTCCACTTT
15 TRBJ1-2 once NA TRBV2 CASSEDGDVGYGYTF TGTGCCAGCAGCGAAGACGGGGATGTCGGCTATGGCTACACCTTC
14 TRBJ2-5 NA NA TRBV5-1 CASSQGRVGETQYF TGCGCCAGCAGCCAGGGAAGGGTCGGTGAGACCCAGTACTTC
17 TRBJ2-3 NA TRBD2 TRBV7-9 CASSALASGRAIDTQYF TGTGCCAGCTCCGCCCTGGCTAGCGGGAGAGCAATAGATACGCAGTATTTT
14 TRBJ1-1 NA NA TRBV7-9 CASSLIGVDTEAFF TGTGCCAGCAGCTTGATAGGGGTGGACACTGAAGCTTTCTTT
13 TRBJ1-6 few NA TRBV4-1 CASSQFSGSPLHF TGCGCCAGCAGCCAATTTTCCGGTTCACCCCTCCACTTT
14 TRBJ1-1 many NA TRBV7-2 CASSLAGNRVEAFF TGTGCCAGCAGCTTAGCGGGGAATCGAGTTGAAGCTTTCTTT
13 TRBJ2-7 many NA TRBV6-2/TRBV6-3 CASSGTVSYEQYF TGTGCCAGCAGCGGGACGGTCTCCTACGAGCAGTACTTC
14 TRBJ2-3 NA NA TRBV7-2 CASILRQTADTQYF TGTGCCAGCATCCTAAGACAGACGGCAGATACGCAGTATTTT
13 TRBJ2-2 NA NA TRBV7-3 CASSLTGTGELFF TGTGCCAGCAGCTTAACAGGCACCGGGGAGCTGTTTTTT
13 TRBJ1-1 many NA TRBV5-1 CASSLAGNTEAFF TGCGCCAGCAGCTTGGCGGGGAACACTGAAGCTTTCTTT
14 TRBJ1-1 many NA TRBV20-1 CSASSGPRNTEAFF TGCAGTGCTAGCTCGGGACCGAGGAACACTGAAGCTTTCTTT
14 TRBJ1-1 NA NA TRBV5-1 CASSLAPGATEAFF TGCGCCAGCAGCTTGGCCCCGGGGGCTACTGAAGCTTTCTTT
16 TRBJ1-5 NA NA TRBV28 CASRSVLGGSNQPQHF TGTGCCAGCAGGAGTGTCTTAGGGGGAAGCAATCAGCCCCAGCATTTT
16 TRBJ2-1 few TRBD2 TRBV24-1 CATSGLEEGLGREQFF TGTGCCACCAGTGGCCTAGAGGAGGGACTAGGGAGGGAGCAGTTCTTC
16 TRBJ1-5 NA TRBD1 TRBV7-2 CASSYRQGGGNQPQHF TGTGCCAGCAGCTACCGACAGGGAGGAGGCAATCAGCCCCAGCATTTT
18 TRBJ2-7 few TRBD1 TRBV6-2/TRBV6-3 CASSYPYLPGTVTYEQYF TGTGCCAGCAGTTACCCTTACCTTCCCGGGACAGTAACCTACGAGCAGTACTTC
17 TRBJ2-7 few NA TRBV12-3/TRBV12-4 CASSLRGGSGSSYEQYF TGTGCCAGCAGCCTCAGGGGGGGCAGCGGAAGCTCCTACGAGCAGTACTTC
16 TRBJ2-1 NA TRBD1 TRBV7-9 CASRTEPGQGNNEQFF TGTGCCAGCAGAACCGAACCGGGACAGGGGAACAATGAGCAGTTCTTC
13 TRBJ2-5 few NA TRBV7-7 CASSLGFEETKYF TGTGCCAGCAGCTTGGGTTTTGAAGAGACCAAGTACTTC
17 TRBJ1-1 few TRBD1 TRBV7-6 CASSLARRDRSNTEAFF TGTGCCAGCAGCTTAGCTCGCCGGGACAGGTCGAACACTGAAGCTTTCTTT
12 TRBJ1-5 few NA TRBV7-9 CASTLADQPQHF TGTGCCAGCACCTTAGCAGATCAGCCCCAGCATTTT
13 TRBJ2-5 medium-sized NA TRBV20-1 CSAKTRRRETQYF TGCAGTGCAAAGACTAGACGTCGAGAGACCCAGTACTTC